This is a list of T cell receptor beta chains from one sample in a study of T cells after yellow fever vaccination. TCRdb passed the 5' RACE reads through MiXCR, listing each CDR3 protein once. The sample includes hundreds of thousands of distinct CDR3 sequences, less than 15% of them seen just once. The starting material was PBMCs, obtained on the day of the yellow fever booster vaccination. The origin of the receptors is a man aged 25-40 years who received the YFV17D yellow fever vaccine. Both conserved end residues are part of each CDR3. Each record gives: CDR3 protein, CDR3 DNA, CDR3 length, clone size, J gene, D gene, V gene. The D gene is left open where the match is weak. Expanded clones are given a class, and other clones once, few, many or no size at all.

CDR3 protein: CSANDRGPSVYGYTF
CDR3 DNA: TGCAGTGCCAACGACAGGGGGCCGTCTGTGTATGGCTACACCTTC
CDR3 length: 15
clone size: few
J gene: TRBJ1-2
D gene: TRBD1
V gene: TRBV20-1

CDR3 protein: CASSQLTDTQYF
CDR3 DNA: TGTGCCAGCAGTCAGTTGACAGATACGCAGTATTTT
CDR3 length: 12
clone size: many
J gene: TRBJ2-3
D gene: NA
V gene: TRBV9

CDR3 protein: CSVEWGGSEQYF
CDR3 DNA: TGCAGCGTTGAATGGGGGGGCTCCGAGCAGTACTTC
CDR3 length: 12
clone size: NA
J gene: TRBJ2-7
D gene: NA
V gene: TRBV29-1

CDR3 protein: CASSTAGTGAGQFF
CDR3 DNA: TGCGCCAGCAGCACTGCTGGGACTGGCGCCGGGCAGTTCTTC
CDR3 length: 14
clone size: many
J gene: TRBJ2-1
D gene: NA
V gene: TRBV5-1

CDR3 protein: CASRLDLYNEQFF
CDR3 DNA: TGCGCCAGCCGACTAGACCTCTACAATGAGCAGTTCTTC
CDR3 length: 13
clone size: NA
J gene: TRBJ2-1
D gene: NA
V gene: TRBV10-2

CDR3 protein: CSARNEKLFF
CDR3 DNA: TGCAGTGCCCGAAATGAAAAACTGTTTTTT
CDR3 length: 10
clone size: few
J gene: TRBJ1-4
D gene: NA
V gene: TRBV20-1

CDR3 protein: CAISLDPKYNSPLHF
CDR3 DNA: TGTGCCATCAGTTTGGACCCGAAATATAATTCACCCCTCCACTTT
CDR3 length: 15
clone size: few
J gene: TRBJ1-6
D gene: NA
V gene: TRBV10-3

CDR3 protein: CASSLVGTATYEQYF
CDR3 DNA: TGTGCCAGCAGCTTAGTTGGGACTGCGACCTACGAGCAGTACTTC
CDR3 length: 15
clone size: few
J gene: TRBJ2-7
D gene: NA
V gene: TRBV7-2

CDR3 protein: CATSDPSGYNEQFF
CDR3 DNA: TGTGCCACCAGTGATCCTAGCGGTTACAATGAGCAGTTCTTC
CDR3 length: 14
clone size: few
J gene: TRBJ2-1
D gene: TRBD2
V gene: TRBV24-1

CDR3 protein: CASSLDQGYGYTF
CDR3 DNA: TGTGCCAGCAGCTTAGATCAGGGATATGGCTACACCTTC
CDR3 length: 13
clone size: few
J gene: TRBJ1-2
D gene: NA
V gene: TRBV7-9

CDR3 protein: CASSPSRESPGKEQYF
CDR3 DNA: TGTGCCAGCTCACCCTCGCGGGAGTCCCCAGGGAAGGAGCAGTACTTC
CDR3 length: 16
clone size: NA
J gene: TRBJ2-7
D gene: TRBD2
V gene: TRBV18

CDR3 protein: CASSMLAGGNEQFF
CDR3 DNA: TGTGCCAGTAGTATGTTGGCAGGGGGCAATGAGCAGTTCTTC
CDR3 length: 14
clone size: few
J gene: TRBJ2-1
D gene: TRBD1
V gene: TRBV19

CDR3 protein: CSVAQGGGNTIYF
CDR3 DNA: TGCAGCGTTGCTCAGGGTGGTGGAAACACCATATATTTT
CDR3 length: 13
clone size: few
J gene: TRBJ1-3
D gene: NA
V gene: TRBV29-1

CDR3 protein: CASSEFGGADTQYF
CDR3 DNA: TGTGCCAGCAGTGAATTCGGGGGTGCAGATACGCAGTATTTT
CDR3 length: 14
clone size: NA
J gene: TRBJ2-3
D gene: NA
V gene: TRBV6-1

CDR3 protein: CASSSLAGGGNEQFF
CDR3 DNA: TGCGCCAGCAGCTCCCTAGCGGGAGGGGGCAATGAGCAGTTCTTC
CDR3 length: 15
clone size: many
J gene: TRBJ2-1
D gene: TRBD2
V gene: TRBV5-1

CDR3 protein: CATFPGLAGSSRYEQYF
CDR3 DNA: TGTGCCACCTTCCCGGGACTAGCGGGAAGTTCGCGATACGAGCAGTACTTC
CDR3 length: 17
clone size: many
J gene: TRBJ2-7
D gene: TRBD2
V gene: TRBV24-1

CDR3 protein: CASSRSGEGKFADTQYF
CDR3 DNA: TGCGCCAGCAGCCGGAGCGGGGAGGGGAAATTCGCAGATACGCAGTATTTT
CDR3 length: 17
clone size: NA
J gene: TRBJ2-3
D gene: TRBD2
V gene: TRBV5-1

CDR3 protein: CASTPGDYPNEAFF
CDR3 DNA: TGTGCCAGCACGCCAGGGGACTACCCGAATGAAGCTTTCTTT
CDR3 length: 14
clone size: few
J gene: TRBJ1-1
D gene: NA
V gene: TRBV11-2

CDR3 protein: CSARGLPGQGLYEQYF
CDR3 DNA: TGCAGTGCTAGAGGCCTACCGGGACAGGGTTTATACGAGCAGTACTTC
CDR3 length: 16
clone size: few
J gene: TRBJ2-7
D gene: TRBD1
V gene: TRBV20-1

CDR3 protein: CASSLGGTVTDTQYF
CDR3 DNA: TGTGCCAGCAGCTTAGGCGGGACCGTCACAGATACGCAGTATTTT
CDR3 length: 15
clone size: NA
J gene: TRBJ2-3
D gene: NA
V gene: TRBV7-3

CDR3 protein: CAYQLADSYNEQFF
CDR3 DNA: TGTGCCTACCAACTAGCGGACTCCTACAATGAGCAGTTCTTC
CDR3 length: 14
clone size: few
J gene: TRBJ2-1
D gene: TRBD2
V gene: TRBV30

CDR3 protein: CASGAGFPYEQYF
CDR3 DNA: TGTGCCAGCGGCGCTGGGTTCCCCTACGAGCAGTACTTC
CDR3 length: 13
clone size: few
J gene: TRBJ2-7
D gene: NA
V gene: TRBV6-1

CDR3 protein: CSALGGDRLNTGELFF
CDR3 DNA: TGCAGTGCTCTCGGGGGGGACAGACTGAACACCGGGGAGCTGTTTTTT
CDR3 length: 16
clone size: few
J gene: TRBJ2-2
D gene: NA
V gene: TRBV20-1

CDR3 protein: CSAMWGHTDTQYF
CDR3 DNA: TGCAGTGCTATGTGGGGCCACACAGATACGCAGTATTTT
CDR3 length: 13
clone size: few
J gene: TRBJ2-3
D gene: NA
V gene: TRBV20-1

CDR3 protein: CASSLALQGYEQYF
CDR3 DNA: TGTGCCAGCAGCTTAGCGTTACAGGGCTACGAGCAGTACTTC
CDR3 length: 14
clone size: few
J gene: TRBJ2-7
D gene: NA
V gene: TRBV7-2

CDR3 protein: CATSRTIAEAFF
CDR3 DNA: TGTGCCACCAGCAGGACCATAGCTGAAGCTTTCTTT
CDR3 length: 12
clone size: NA
J gene: TRBJ1-1
D gene: NA
V gene: TRBV15

CDR3 protein: CAISDLAGSTGELFF
CDR3 DNA: TGTGCCATCAGTGATTTGGCAGGGAGCACCGGGGAGCTGTTTTTT
CDR3 length: 15
clone size: few
J gene: TRBJ2-2
D gene: NA
V gene: TRBV10-3

CDR3 protein: CASSFEGVNTEAFF
CDR3 DNA: TGTGCCAGCAGTTTTGAGGGGGTGAACACTGAAGCTTTCTTT
CDR3 length: 14
clone size: NA
J gene: TRBJ1-1
D gene: NA
V gene: TRBV27

CDR3 protein: CSGTGSGNTIYF
CDR3 DNA: TGCAGTGGAACAGGGTCTGGAAACACCATATATTTT
CDR3 length: 12
clone size: NA
J gene: TRBJ1-3
D gene: NA
V gene: TRBV20-1

CDR3 protein: CASSPPPGELFF
CDR3 DNA: TGTGCCAGCTCACCTCCTCCCGGGGAGCTGTTTTTT
CDR3 length: 12
clone size: NA
J gene: TRBJ2-2
D gene: NA
V gene: TRBV18

CDR3 protein: CASSYTPGQGVYTF
CDR3 DNA: TGTGCCAGCAGTTACACGCCGGGACAGGGGGTTTACACCTTC
CDR3 length: 14
clone size: NA
J gene: TRBJ1-2
D gene: TRBD1
V gene: TRBV6-5

CDR3 protein: CASSSQGTSTDTQYF
CDR3 DNA: TGTGCCAGCAGTTCTCAGGGCACTAGCACAGATACGCAGTATTTT
CDR3 length: 15
clone size: NA
J gene: TRBJ2-3
D gene: NA
V gene: TRBV2

CDR3 protein: CASSLSSGRYEQYF
CDR3 DNA: TGTGCCAGCAGTTTGTCTAGCGGGAGATACGAGCAGTACTTC
CDR3 length: 14
clone size: many
J gene: TRBJ2-7
D gene: TRBD2
V gene: TRBV12-3/TRBV12-4

CDR3 protein: CASSLLASGTPGTQYF
CDR3 DNA: TGTGCCAGCAGTTTATTGGCTAGCGGGACCCCGGGGACCCAGTACTTC
CDR3 length: 16
clone size: few
J gene: TRBJ2-5
D gene: TRBD2
V gene: TRBV27

CDR3 protein: CASSQDQPSSGNTIYF
CDR3 DNA: TGCGCCAGCAGCCAAGATCAACCTAGCTCTGGAAACACCATATATTTT
CDR3 length: 16
clone size: NA
J gene: TRBJ1-3
D gene: NA
V gene: TRBV4-3

CDR3 protein: CASSSLDEKLFF
CDR3 DNA: TGCGCCAGCAGCTCCTTAGATGAAAAACTGTTTTTT
CDR3 length: 12
clone size: NA
J gene: TRBJ1-4
D gene: NA
V gene: TRBV5-1

CDR3 protein: CASSLEGQGGYNEQFF
CDR3 DNA: TGCGCCAGCAGCTTGGAGGGACAGGGAGGTTACAATGAGCAGTTCTTC
CDR3 length: 16
clone size: few
J gene: TRBJ2-1
D gene: TRBD1
V gene: TRBV5-1

CDR3 protein: CASRAALYGYTF
CDR3 DNA: TGTGCCAGCAGAGCCGCCCTCTATGGCTACACCTTC
CDR3 length: 12
clone size: many
J gene: TRBJ1-2
D gene: NA
V gene: TRBV6-5

CDR3 protein: CASSLTGTEFQPQHF
CDR3 DNA: TGCGCCAGCAGCCTGACCGGGACAGAGTTTCAGCCCCAGCATTTT
CDR3 length: 15
clone size: few
J gene: TRBJ1-5
D gene: TRBD1
V gene: TRBV5-1